The 5 T cell receptor beta chains presented below share a single source sample, sequenced in a study of T cells in Graves' hyperthyroidism and ophthalmopathy. Amplification of TCR beta CDR3 regions was performed using RNA transcripts as template. The TCR CDR3 first-round RT-PCR relied on the HTBI primer set. TCRdb re-derived calls from the multiplex PCR reads in MiXCR, one entry per CDR3 protein. The table lists a few hundred thousand distinct CDR3 sequences, less than 20% of them singletons, with about 35% in the top ten. Sequenced input: blood. The receptors come from a man in his fifties with Graves' ophthalmopathy.

V and J are TRBV19 and TRBJ1-5, with no clear D. Germline-derived CDR1 and CDR2 are LNHDA and SQIVND (reference sequence). V was shortened by 3 bases and J by 3 bases, with 30 bases between the two germline ends. The CDR3 is 21 residues long. The DNA of the CDR3 is TGTGCCAGTAGTATCACGTTCCTCCCAAGGACGCAGCATCACGCCAATCAGCCCCAGCATTTT. It yields the protein CASSITFLPRTQHHANQPQHF.

This clonotype was seen ten or more times. This sequence joins TRBV3-1 and TRBJ2-7; perhaps TRBD2 as D (6 bases). Germline CDR1 is LGHDT and CDR2 is YNNKEL (reference sequence). The CDR3 runs to 15 residues. Trimming pared 0 bases from V and 4 bases from J, leaving 13 bases between. The CDR3 protein is CASSQDGGKAYEQYF. The CDR3, as DNA: TGTGCCAGCAGCCAAGATGGGGGGAAAGCGTACGAGCAGTACTTC.

This clonotype was picked up a small number of times. The chain is built from TRBV6-1 and TRBJ1-2; no clear D gene. The CDR3 length is 13 residues. The germline V gene encodes CDR1 MNHNS and CDR2 SASEGT. V was shortened by 3 bases and J by 7 bases, with 12 bases between the two germline ends. The CDR3 nucleotides read TGTGCCAGCAGTGATCCGGGTATCTTTGGCTACACCTTC. Its protein product is CASSDPGIFGYTF.

This clonotype was seen just once. The rearrangement uses TRBV10-3 and TRBJ2-5, with D possibly TRBD1 on 5 matching bases. V was cut by 4 bases and J by 3 bases, with 12 bases left in between. Germline values: CDR1 ENHRY, CDR2 SYGVKD. This CDR3 has 14 residues. CDR3 DNA sequence: TGTGCCATCAGTGCCTACCAGGGTGAAGAGACCCAGTACTTC. It yields the protein CAISAYQGEETQYF.

The chain combines TRBV28 with TRBJ2-5, with D uncertain. Germline V gene lookup returns CDR1 MDHEN and CDR2 SYDVKM. V lost 2 bases, J lost 12 bases, and 16 bases lay in between. The length of the CDR3 is 13 residues. The CDR3 region has the DNA TGTGCCAGCAGTTTAGCCAGTCCCCCTGGGGAGTACTTC. As protein: CASSLASPPGEYF. Full variable domain (outside the CDR3, taken from reference TRBV28 and TRBJ2-5): DVKVTQSSRYLVKRTGEKVFLECVQDMDHENMFWYRQDPGLGLRLIYFSYDVKMKEKGDIPEGYSVSREKKERFSLILESASTNQTSMYLCASSLASPPGEYFGPGTRLLVL.